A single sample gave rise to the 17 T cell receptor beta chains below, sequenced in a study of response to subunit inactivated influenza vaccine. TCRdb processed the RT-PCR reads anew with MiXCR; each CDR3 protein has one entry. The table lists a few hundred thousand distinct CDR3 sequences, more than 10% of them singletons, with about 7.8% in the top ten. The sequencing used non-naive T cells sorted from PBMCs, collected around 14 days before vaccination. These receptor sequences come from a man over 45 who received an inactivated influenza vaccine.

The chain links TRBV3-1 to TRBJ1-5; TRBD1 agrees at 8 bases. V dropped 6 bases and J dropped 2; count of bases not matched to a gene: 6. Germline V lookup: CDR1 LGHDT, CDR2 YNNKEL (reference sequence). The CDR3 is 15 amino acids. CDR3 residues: CASSRAGGGNQPQHF. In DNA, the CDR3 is TGTGCCAGCAGTCGCGCAGGGGGCGGCAATCAGCCCCAGCATTTT.

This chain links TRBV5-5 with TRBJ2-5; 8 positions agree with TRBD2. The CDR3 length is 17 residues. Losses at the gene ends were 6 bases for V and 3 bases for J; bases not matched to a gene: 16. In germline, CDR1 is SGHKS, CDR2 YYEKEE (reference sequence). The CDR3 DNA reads TGTGCCAGCACCCTTTCTGGCAATAGCGGGATAAAAGAGACCCAGTACTTC. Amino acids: CASTLSGNSGIKETQYF.

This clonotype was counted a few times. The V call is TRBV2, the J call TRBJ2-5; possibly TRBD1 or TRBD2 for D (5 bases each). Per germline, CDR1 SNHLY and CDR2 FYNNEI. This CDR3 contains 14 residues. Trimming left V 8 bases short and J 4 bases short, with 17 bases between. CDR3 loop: CASLAGRIRETQYF. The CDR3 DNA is TGTGCCAGCCTTGCAGGGAGAATCAGAGAGACCCAGTACTTC.

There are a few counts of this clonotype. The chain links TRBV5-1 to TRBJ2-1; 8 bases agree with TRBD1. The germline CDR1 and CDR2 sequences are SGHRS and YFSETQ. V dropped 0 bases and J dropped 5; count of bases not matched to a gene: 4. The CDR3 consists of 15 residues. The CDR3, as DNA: TGCGCCAGCAGCTTGGATCAGGGGGCCCACAATGAGCAGTTCTTC. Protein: CASSLDQGAHNEQFF.

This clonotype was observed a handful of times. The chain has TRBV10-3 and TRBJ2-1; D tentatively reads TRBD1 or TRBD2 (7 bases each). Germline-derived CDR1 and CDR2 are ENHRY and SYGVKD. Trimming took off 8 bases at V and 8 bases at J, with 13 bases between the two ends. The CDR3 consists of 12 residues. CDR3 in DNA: TGTGCCATCGGGGGAGGGGGCGATGAGCAGTTCTTC. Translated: CAIGGGGDEQFF.

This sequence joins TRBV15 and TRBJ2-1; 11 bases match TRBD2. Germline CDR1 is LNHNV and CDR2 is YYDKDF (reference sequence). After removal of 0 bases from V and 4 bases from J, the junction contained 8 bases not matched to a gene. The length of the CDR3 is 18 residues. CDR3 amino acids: CATSRDKTSGNSYNEQFF. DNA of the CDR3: TGTGCCACCAGCAGAGATAAGACTAGCGGGAATTCATACAATGAGCAGTTCTTC.

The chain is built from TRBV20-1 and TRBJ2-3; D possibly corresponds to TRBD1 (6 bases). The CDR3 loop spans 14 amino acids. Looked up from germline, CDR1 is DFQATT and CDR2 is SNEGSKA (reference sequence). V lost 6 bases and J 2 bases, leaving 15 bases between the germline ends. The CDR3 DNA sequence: TGCAGTGCCGCAGCAGGGGAAATCACAGATACGCAGTATTTT. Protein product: CSAAAGEITDTQYF.

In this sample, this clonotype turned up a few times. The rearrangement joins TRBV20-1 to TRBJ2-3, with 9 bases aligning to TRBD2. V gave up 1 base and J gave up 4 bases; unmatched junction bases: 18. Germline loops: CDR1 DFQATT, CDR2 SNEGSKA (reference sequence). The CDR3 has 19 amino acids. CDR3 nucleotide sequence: TGCAGTGCTAGAGTAGTGGCGGGGGGGTCGCTCTATGCCCCAGATACGCAGTATTTT. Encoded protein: CSARVVAGGSLYAPDTQYF.

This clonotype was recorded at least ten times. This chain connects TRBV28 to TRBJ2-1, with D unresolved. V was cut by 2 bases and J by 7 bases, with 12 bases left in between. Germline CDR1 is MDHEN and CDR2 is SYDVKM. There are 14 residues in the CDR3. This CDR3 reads CASSLMYSRNEQFF. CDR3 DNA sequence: TGTGCCAGCAGTTTAATGTACTCCCGAAATGAGCAGTTCTTC. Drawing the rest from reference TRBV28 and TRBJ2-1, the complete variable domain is DVKVTQSSRYLVKRTGEKVFLECVQDMDHENMFWYRQDPGLGLRLIYFSYDVKMKEKGDIPEGYSVSREKKERFSLILESASTNQTSMYLCASSLMYSRNEQFFGPGTRLTVL.

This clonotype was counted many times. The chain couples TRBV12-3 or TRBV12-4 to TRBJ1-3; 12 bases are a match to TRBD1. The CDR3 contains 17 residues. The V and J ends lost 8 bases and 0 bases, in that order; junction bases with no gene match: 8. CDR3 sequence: CASGLGTGGSSGNTIYF. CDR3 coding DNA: TGTGCCAGCGGCCTGGGGACAGGGGGCAGCTCTGGAAACACCATATATTTT.

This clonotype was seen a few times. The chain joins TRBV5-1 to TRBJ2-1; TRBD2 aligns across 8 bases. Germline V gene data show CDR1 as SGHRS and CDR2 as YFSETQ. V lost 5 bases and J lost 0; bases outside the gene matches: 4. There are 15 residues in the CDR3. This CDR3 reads CASSPLAGSYNEQFF. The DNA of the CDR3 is TGCGCCAGCAGTCCCCTAGCGGGCTCCTACAATGAGCAGTTCTTC.

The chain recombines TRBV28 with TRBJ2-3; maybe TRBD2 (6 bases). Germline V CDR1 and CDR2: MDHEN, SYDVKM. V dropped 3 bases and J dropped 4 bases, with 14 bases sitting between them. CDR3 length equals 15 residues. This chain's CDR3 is CASSFSGSSADTQYF. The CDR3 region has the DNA TGTGCCAGCAGTTTTAGCGGATCTAGCGCAGATACGCAGTATTTT. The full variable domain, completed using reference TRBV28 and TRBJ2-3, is DVKVTQSSRYLVKRTGEKVFLECVQDMDHENMFWYRQDPGLGLRLIYFSYDVKMKEKGDIPEGYSVSREKKERFSLILESASTNQTSMYLCASSFSGSSADTQYFGPGTRLTVL.

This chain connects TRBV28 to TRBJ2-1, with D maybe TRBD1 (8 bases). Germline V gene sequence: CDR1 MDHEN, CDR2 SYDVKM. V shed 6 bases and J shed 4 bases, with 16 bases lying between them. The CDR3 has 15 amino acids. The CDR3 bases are TGTGCCAGCAGGACCCAACAGGGGGGGTACAATGAGCAGTTCTTC. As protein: CASRTQQGGYNEQFF. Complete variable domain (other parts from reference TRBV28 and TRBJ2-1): DVKVTQSSRYLVKRTGEKVFLECVQDMDHENMFWYRQDPGLGLRLIYFSYDVKMKEKGDIPEGYSVSREKKERFSLILESASTNQTSMYLCASRTQQGGYNEQFFGPGTRLTVL.

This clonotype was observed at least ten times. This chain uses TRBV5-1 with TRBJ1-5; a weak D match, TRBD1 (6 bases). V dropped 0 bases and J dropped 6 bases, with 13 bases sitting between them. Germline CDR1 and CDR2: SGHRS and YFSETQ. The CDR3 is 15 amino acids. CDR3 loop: CASSLEGGLGQPQHF. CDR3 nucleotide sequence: TGCGCCAGCAGCTTGGAGGGGGGGCTGGGTCAGCCCCAGCATTTT.

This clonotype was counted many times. DNA for the CDR3: TGTGCCATCAAAGGGGAGGGGTCCCAAGAGACCCAGTACTTC. This translates into CAIKGEGSQETQYF. This chain uses TRBV10-3 with TRBJ2-5, with 7 bases matching TRBD2. Germline V lookup: CDR1 ENHRY, CDR2 SYGVKD. The CDR3 runs 14 residues. V shed 7 bases and J 1 base; nucleotides not matched to a gene: 6.

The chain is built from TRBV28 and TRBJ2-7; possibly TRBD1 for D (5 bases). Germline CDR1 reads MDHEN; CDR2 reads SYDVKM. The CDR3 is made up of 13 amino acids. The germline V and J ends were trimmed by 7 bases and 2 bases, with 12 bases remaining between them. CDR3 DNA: TGTGCCAGCAAGGGGCAGGGAACCTACGAGCAGTACTTC. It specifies CASKGQGTYEQYF.

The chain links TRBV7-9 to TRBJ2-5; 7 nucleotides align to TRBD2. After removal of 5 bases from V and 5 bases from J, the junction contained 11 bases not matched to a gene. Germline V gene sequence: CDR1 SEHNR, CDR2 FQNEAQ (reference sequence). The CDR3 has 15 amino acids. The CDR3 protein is CASSESGTAKETQYF. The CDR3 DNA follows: TGTGCCAGCAGCGAAAGCGGGACGGCGAAGGAGACCCAGTACTTC.